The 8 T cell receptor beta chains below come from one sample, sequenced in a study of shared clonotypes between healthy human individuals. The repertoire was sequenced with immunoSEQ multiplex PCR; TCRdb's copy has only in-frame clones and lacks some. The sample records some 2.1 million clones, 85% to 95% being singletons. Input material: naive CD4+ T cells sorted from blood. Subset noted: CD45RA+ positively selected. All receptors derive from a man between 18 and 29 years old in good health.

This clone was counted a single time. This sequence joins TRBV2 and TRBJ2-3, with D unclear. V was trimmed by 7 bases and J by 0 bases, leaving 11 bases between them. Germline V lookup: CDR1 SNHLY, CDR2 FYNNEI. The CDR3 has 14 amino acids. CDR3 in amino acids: CASNQITSTDTQYF. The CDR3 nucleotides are TGTGCCAGCAACCAGATTACTAGCACAGATACGCAGTATTTT.

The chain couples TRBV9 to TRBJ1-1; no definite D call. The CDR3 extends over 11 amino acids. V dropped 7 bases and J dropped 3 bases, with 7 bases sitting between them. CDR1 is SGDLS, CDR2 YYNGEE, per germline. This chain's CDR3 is CASSKDTEAFF. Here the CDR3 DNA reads TGTGCCAGCTCCAAGGACACTGAAGCTTTCTTT.

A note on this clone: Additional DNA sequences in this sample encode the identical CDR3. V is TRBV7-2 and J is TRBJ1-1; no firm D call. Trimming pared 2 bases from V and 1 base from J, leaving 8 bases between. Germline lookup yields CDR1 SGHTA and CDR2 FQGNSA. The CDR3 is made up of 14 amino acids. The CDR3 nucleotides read TGTGCCAGCAGCTTATTGGGCAGGAACACTGAAGCTTTCTTT. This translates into CASSLLGRNTEAFF.

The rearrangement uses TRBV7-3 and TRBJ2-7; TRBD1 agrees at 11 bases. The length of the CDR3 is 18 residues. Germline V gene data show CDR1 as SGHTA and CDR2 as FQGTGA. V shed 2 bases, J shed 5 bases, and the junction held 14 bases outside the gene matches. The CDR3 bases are TGTGCCAGCAGCTTAGGCCCGCGGACAGGGGGCCTTCCCCACGAGCAGTACTTC. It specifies CASSLGPRTGGLPHEQYF.

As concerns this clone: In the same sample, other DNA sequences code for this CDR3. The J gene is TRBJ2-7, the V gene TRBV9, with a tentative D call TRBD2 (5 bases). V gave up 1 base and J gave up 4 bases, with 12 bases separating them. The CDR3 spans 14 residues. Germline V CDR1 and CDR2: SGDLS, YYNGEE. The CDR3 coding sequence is TGTGCCAGCAGCGTACTCGGGGATTCTTACGAGCAGTACTTC. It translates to CASSVLGDSYEQYF.

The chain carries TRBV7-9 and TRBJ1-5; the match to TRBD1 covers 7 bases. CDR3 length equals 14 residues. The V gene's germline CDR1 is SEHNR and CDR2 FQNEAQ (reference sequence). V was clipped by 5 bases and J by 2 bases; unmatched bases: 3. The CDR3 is CASSRQGGNQPQHF. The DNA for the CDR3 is TGTGCCAGCAGCCGCCAGGGGGGCAATCAGCCCCAGCATTTT.

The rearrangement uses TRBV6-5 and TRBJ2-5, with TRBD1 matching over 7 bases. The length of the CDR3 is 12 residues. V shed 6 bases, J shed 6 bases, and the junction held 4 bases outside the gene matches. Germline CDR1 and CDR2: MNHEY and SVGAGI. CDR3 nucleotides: TGTGCCAGCAGGAACAGGGGTCAGACCCAGTACTTC. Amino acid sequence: CASRNRGQTQYF.

In nucleotides, the CDR3 is TGTGCCAGCAGTGCCAGACAGGGAGGCTCCTATAATTCACCCCTCCACTTT. This gives the protein CASSARQGGSYNSPLHF. The rearrangement links TRBV28 to TRBJ1-6; TRBD1 matches at 7 bases. Germline V lookup: CDR1 MDHEN, CDR2 SYDVKM. The CDR3 is 17 amino acids. Trimming cost V 5 bases and J 0 bases; bases outside gene matches: 7.